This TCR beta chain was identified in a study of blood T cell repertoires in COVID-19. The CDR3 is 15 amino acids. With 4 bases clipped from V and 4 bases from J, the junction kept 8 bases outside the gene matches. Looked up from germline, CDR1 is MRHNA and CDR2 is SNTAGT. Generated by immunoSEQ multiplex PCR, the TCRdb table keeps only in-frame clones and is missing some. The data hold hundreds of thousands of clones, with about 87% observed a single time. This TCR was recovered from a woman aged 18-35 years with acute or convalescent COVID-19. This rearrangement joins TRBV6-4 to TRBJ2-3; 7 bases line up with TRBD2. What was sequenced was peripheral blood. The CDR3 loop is CASSGYPGLSDTQYF. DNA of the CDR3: TGTGCCAGCAGTGGATATCCGGGACTATCAGATACGCAGTATTTT.